The clone carrying this T cell receptor beta chain was seen a handful of times. What it binds is unknown. These data come from a study of T cells after yellow fever vaccination. V lost 4 bases to trimming and J lost 5 bases, with 17 bases between them. Germline V CDR1 and CDR2: LGHDT, YNNKEL (reference sequence). The CDR3 runs 16 residues. Study results and limitations: Some clonotypes were seen in both the CD4 and the CD8 compartments. These made up a small share and likely arose from convergent recombination. The study found a weaker secondary response that peaked faster, day 5 versus 15. Bulk-population clonotypes that are abundant could appear as contaminants in FACS-sorted repertoires.

Template-switching 5'RACE yielded the TCR cDNA; a universal primer site and UMIs were added in the process. TCRdb re-called the 5' RACE reads with MiXCR, one entry per CDR3 protein. This sample has 360,000 or so distinct CDR3 sequences, with approximately 10% found just once. This clonotype originated in a man younger than 30 who received the YFV17D yellow fever vaccine. The sequenced sample was PBMCs, obtained on the day of the first yellow fever vaccination. V is TRBV3-1 and J is TRBJ2-2, with D perhaps TRBD2 (5 bases). CDR3: CASSLRGRRLTGELFF. CDR3 sequence (DNA): TGTGCCAGCAGCCTAAGAGGACGGAGGTTAACCGGGGAGCTGTTTTTT.